The 14 T cell receptor beta chains below were found in one sample sequenced in a study of shared clonotypes between healthy human individuals. Assay used: immunoSEQ multiplex PCR; TCRdb lists only in-frame clones, some missing. Altogether about 700,000 clones are present, roughly nine tenths being singletons, with the ten largest covering about a quarter. Terminally differentiated effector memory CD45RA+ cells were left out of the naive CD8 fraction, which was CD45RO-negative and positively selected for CCR7. The sample taken for sequencing was naive CD8+ T cells sorted from blood. Receptor source: a man aged 30-40 years in good health.

The gene calls are TRBV14 and TRBJ2-1; D gene uncertain. The CDR3 runs 16 residues. The ends were cut back, 6 bases at V and 0 bases at J, with 15 bases in the middle. CDR1 is SGHDN, CDR2 FVKESK, per germline. The CDR3 loop reads CASSTKDGSSYNEQFF. DNA for the CDR3: TGTGCCAGCAGTACCAAAGACGGTAGCTCCTACAATGAGCAGTTCTTC.

The chain couples TRBV7-9 to TRBJ2-3, with 10 bases that match TRBD2. The germline V gene has CDR1 SEHNR and CDR2 FQNEAQ (reference sequence). The CDR3 covers 16 residues. With 3 bases clipped from V and 2 bases from J, the junction kept 5 bases outside the gene matches. CDR3 in DNA: TGTGCCAGCAGCTTCCGGACTAGCGGACCCACAGATACGCAGTATTTT. Translation: CASSFRTSGPTDTQYF.

V is TRBV15 and J is TRBJ2-5; TRBD2 agrees at 7 bases. V was clipped by 3 bases and J by 0 bases; unmatched bases: 10. Germline CDR1 LNHNV, CDR2 YYDKDF (reference sequence). The CDR3 is 17 amino acids. The CDR3 protein is CATSSLEASGYQETQYF. CDR3 sequence (DNA): TGTGCCACCAGCAGCCTGGAGGCTAGCGGATACCAAGAGACCCAGTACTTC.

The chain carries TRBV9 and TRBJ2-1; TRBD2 aligns across 12 bases. Per the germline V gene, CDR1 is SGDLS and CDR2 is YYNGEE. V gave up 3 bases and J gave up 4 bases; unmatched junction bases: 5. The CDR3 is 16 amino acids. This chain's CDR3 is CASSEVGLAGYNEQFF. The CDR3 bases are TGTGCCAGCAGCGAAGTGGGACTAGCGGGTTACAATGAGCAGTTCTTC.

The J gene is TRBJ2-7, the V gene TRBV19, with TRBD2 identical over 15 bases. The V segment lost 5 bases and the J segment 4 bases; nucleotides outside the gene matches: 6. The CDR3 contains 16 residues. From germline, CDR1 is LNHDA and CDR2 SQIVND (reference sequence). DNA of the CDR3: TGTGCCAGTAGTTGGACTAGCGGGAGGGCCGAATACGAGCAGTACTTC. Protein: CASSWTSGRAEYEQYF.

The V call is TRBV4-2, the J call TRBJ1-1; D not resolved. The V end lost 1 base, the J end lost 4 bases, and 13 bases lay between the germline ends. This CDR3 spans 15 amino acids. CDR1 is LGHNA, CDR2 YNFKEQ, per germline. CDR3 loop: CASSQGVGEGTEAFF. The CDR3 region has the DNA TGTGCCAGCAGCCAAGGGGTGGGCGAGGGCACTGAAGCTTTCTTT.

The chain couples TRBV30 to TRBJ2-7, with TRBD1 identical over 7 bases. Germline lookup yields CDR1 GTSNPN and CDR2 SVGIG (reference sequence). V shed 5 bases and J 4 bases; nucleotides not matched to a gene: 8. This CDR3 has 13 residues. CDR3 nucleotides: TGTGCCTGGGAGAGGGGGCTAGGATACGAGCAGTACTTC. Translating it yields CAWERGLGYEQYF. Looking up the rest from reference TRBV30 and TRBJ2-7 gives the full variable domain: SQTIHQWPATLVQPVGSPLSLECTVEGTSNPNLYWYRQAAGRGLQLLFYSVGIGQISSEVPQNLSASRPQDRQFILSSKKLLLSDSGFYLCAWERGLGYEQYFGPGTRLTVT.

The chain recombines TRBV5-6 with TRBJ2-1; D may match TRBD1 or TRBD2 (5 bases each). Looked up from germline, CDR1 is SGHDT and CDR2 is YYEEEE. The CDR3 runs 16 residues. V was cut by 3 bases and J by 2 bases, with 15 bases left in between. CDR3 amino acids: CASSSDRDGPYNEQFF. The CDR3 nucleotides read TGTGCCAGCAGCTCAGACCGGGACGGGCCCTACAATGAGCAGTTCTTC. The full variable domain, completed using reference TRBV5-6 and TRBJ2-1, is DAGVTQSPTHLIKTRGQQVTLRCSPKSGHDTVSWYQQALGQGPQFIFQYYEEEERQRGNFPDRFSGHQFPNYSSELNVNALLLGDSALYLCASSSDRDGPYNEQFFGPGTRLTVL.

This clone was seen only a few times. The CDR3 loop is CASSLGEGQGGSHQPQHF. The DNA of the CDR3 is TGTGCCAGCAGTTTAGGAGAAGGACAGGGAGGTTCGCATCAGCCCCAGCATTTT. The chain uses TRBV28 and TRBJ1-5; the match to TRBD1 covers 8 bases. From germline, CDR1 is MDHEN and CDR2 SYDVKM. With 2 bases clipped from V and 5 bases from J, the junction kept 14 bases outside the gene matches. This CDR3 spans 18 amino acids.

CDR3 protein: CASSLNSGRPQETQYF. CDR3 coding DNA: TGTGCCAGCAGTTTAAATAGCGGGAGACCCCAAGAGACCCAGTACTTC. The genes are TRBV27 and TRBJ2-5, with TRBD2 matching 9 bases. V lost 2 bases, J lost 1 base, and 5 bases stayed unmatched. The length of the CDR3 is 16 residues. CDR1 is MNHEY, CDR2 SMNVEV, per germline (reference sequence).

The chain uses TRBV14 and TRBJ2-5; a weak D match, TRBD1 (5 bases). The germline V gene has CDR1 SGHDN and CDR2 FVKESK. Trimming stripped 0 bases from V and 1 base from J, with 6 bases between. The CDR3 has 14 amino acids. CDR3 sequence reads: CASSQDQGQETQYF. CDR3 sequence (DNA): TGTGCCAGCAGCCAAGATCAGGGCCAAGAGACCCAGTACTTC.

The CDR3 nucleotides read TGTGCCAGCAGTTCCGACTCCGCCGGGGTAGAGACCCAGTACTTC. Amino acid sequence: CASSSDSAGVETQYF. V is TRBV27 and J is TRBJ2-5; D perhaps matches TRBD2 (5 bases). The CDR3 sequence is 15 residues long. The V end lost 4 bases, the J end lost 4 bases, and 16 bases lay between the germline ends. Germline CDR1 reads MNHEY; CDR2 reads SMNVEV (reference sequence).

V gene TRBV6-6 combines with J gene TRBJ2-1; 7 bases match TRBD1. The CDR3 extends over 16 amino acids. Trimming at V came to 8 bases and at J to 0 bases, leaving 10 bases not matched to a gene. Germline V gene lookup returns CDR1 MNHNY and CDR2 SVGAGI (reference sequence). CDR3 DNA sequence: TGTGCCAGCGCGGTAGGGGGCGAGAGCTCCTACAATGAGCAGTTCTTC. Its protein is CASAVGGESSYNEQFF.

The chain has TRBV14 and TRBJ1-1, with D possibly TRBD1 on 5 matching bases. Germline loops: CDR1 SGHDN, CDR2 FVKESK. V was trimmed by 4 bases and J by 5 bases, leaving 17 bases between them. The CDR3 runs 15 residues. In nucleotides, the CDR3 is TGTGCCAGCAGCCTACTTGGGGGTCCGGGGACTGAAGCTTTCTTT. Protein: CASSLLGGPGTEAFF.